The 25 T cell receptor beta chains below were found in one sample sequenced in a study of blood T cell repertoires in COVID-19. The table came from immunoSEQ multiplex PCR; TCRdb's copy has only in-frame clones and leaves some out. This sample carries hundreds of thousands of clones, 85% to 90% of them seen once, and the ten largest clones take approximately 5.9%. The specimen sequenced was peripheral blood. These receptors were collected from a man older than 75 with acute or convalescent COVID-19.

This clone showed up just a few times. CDR3 sequence (DNA): TGTGCCAGCAGGTTTACAGGGGTCGAGCAGTACGTC. The encoded protein is CASRFTGVEQYV. This sequence joins TRBV2 and TRBJ2-7, with 7 positions matching TRBD1. The V gene end was trimmed by 6 bases and the J gene end by 6 bases; junction bases not matched to a gene: 5. Germline loops: CDR1 SNHLY, CDR2 FYNNEI. The CDR3 is 12 amino acids.

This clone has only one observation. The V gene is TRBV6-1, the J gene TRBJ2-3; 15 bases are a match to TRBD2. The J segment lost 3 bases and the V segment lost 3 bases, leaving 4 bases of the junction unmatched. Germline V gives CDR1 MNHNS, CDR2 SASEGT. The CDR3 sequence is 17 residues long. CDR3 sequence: CASSEGLAGGGTDTQYF. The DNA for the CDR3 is TGTGCCAGCAGTGAGGGACTAGCGGGAGGTGGGACAGATACGCAGTATTTT.

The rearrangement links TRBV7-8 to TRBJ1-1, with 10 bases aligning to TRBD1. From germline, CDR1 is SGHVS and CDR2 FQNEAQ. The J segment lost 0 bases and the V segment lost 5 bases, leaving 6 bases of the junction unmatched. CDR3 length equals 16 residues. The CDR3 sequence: CASSTRDRGLNTEAFF. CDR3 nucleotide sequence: TGTGCCAGCAGCACCCGGGACAGGGGTCTGAACACTGAAGCTTTCTTT.

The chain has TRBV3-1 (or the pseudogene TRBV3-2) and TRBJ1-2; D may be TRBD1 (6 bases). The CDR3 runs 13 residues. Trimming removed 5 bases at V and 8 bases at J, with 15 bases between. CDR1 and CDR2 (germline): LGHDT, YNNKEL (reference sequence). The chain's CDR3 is CASSVRGAGGYTF. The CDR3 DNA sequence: TGTGCCAGCAGCGTTCGGGGGGCTGGAGGCTACACCTTC.

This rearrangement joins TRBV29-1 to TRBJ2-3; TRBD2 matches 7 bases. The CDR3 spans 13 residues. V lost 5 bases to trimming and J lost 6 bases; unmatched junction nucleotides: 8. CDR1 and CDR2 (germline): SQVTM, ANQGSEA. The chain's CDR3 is CSVFSGIGDTQYF. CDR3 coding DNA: TGCAGCGTTTTCAGCGGGATAGGGGATACGCAGTATTTT.

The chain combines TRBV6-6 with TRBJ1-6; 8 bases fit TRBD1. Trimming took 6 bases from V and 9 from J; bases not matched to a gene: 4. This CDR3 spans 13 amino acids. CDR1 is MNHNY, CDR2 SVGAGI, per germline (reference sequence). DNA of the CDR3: TGTGCCAGCAGGGACAGGGAAAGTTCACCCCTCCACTTT. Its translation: CASRDRESSPLHF.

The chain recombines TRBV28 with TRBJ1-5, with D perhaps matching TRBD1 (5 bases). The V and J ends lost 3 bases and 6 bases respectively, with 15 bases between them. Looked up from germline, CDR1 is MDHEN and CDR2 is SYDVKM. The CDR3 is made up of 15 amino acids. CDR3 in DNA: TGTGCCAGCAGTTTCGATCGCAGGGAAACTCAGCCCCAGCATTTT. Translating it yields CASSFDRRETQPQHF.

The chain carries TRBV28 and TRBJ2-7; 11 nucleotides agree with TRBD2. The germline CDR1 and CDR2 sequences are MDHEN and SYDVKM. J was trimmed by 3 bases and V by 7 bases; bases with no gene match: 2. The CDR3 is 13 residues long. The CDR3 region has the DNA TGTGCCAGCACGACTAGCGGGAACTACGAGCAGTACTTC. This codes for CASTTSGNYEQYF.

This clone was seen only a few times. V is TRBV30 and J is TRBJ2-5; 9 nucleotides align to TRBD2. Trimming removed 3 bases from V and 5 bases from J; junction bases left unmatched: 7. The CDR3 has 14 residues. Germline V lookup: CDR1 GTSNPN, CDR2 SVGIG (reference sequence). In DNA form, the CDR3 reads TGTGCCTGGAGGCCTCCTAGCGGGATGGAGACCCAGTACTTC. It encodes CAWRPPSGMETQYF. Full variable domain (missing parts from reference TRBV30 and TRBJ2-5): SQTIHQWPATLVQPVGSPLSLECTVEGTSNPNLYWYRQAAGRGLQLLFYSVGIGQISSEVPQNLSASRPQDRQFILSSKKLLLSDSGFYLCAWRPPSGMETQYFGPGTRLLVL.

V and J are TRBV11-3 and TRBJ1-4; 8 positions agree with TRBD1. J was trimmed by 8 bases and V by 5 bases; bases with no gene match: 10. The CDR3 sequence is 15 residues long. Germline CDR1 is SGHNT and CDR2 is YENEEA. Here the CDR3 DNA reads TGTGCCAGCAGCCCCGGACAGGGCGAGGGGGAAAAACTGTTTTTT. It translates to CASSPGQGEGEKLFF.

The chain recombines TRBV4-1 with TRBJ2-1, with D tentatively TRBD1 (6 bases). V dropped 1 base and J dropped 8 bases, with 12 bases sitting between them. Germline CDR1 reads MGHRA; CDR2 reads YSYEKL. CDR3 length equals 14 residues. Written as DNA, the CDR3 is TGCGCCAGCAGCCAAGGGGGCAGGGGCGATGAGCAGTTCTTC. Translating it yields CASSQGGRGDEQFF.

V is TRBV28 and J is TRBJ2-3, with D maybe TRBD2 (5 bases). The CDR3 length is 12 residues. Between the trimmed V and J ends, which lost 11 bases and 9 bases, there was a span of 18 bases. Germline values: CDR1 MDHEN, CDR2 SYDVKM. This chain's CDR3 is CAHSEGAGTQYF. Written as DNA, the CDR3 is TGTGCCCACAGTGAGGGAGCCGGGACGCAGTATTTT.

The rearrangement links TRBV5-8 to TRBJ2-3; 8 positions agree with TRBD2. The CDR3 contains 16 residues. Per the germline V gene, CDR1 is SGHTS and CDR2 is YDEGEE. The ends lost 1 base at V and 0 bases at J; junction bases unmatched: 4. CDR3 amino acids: CASSLFSGGSTDTQYF. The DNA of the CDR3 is TGTGCCAGCAGCTTGTTCAGCGGGGGTAGCACAGATACGCAGTATTTT.

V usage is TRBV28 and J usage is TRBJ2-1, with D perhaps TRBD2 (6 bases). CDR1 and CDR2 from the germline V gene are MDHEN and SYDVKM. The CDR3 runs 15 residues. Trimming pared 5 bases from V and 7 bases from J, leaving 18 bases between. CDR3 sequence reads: CASSPAGRLGNEQFF. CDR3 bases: TGTGCCAGCAGTCCCGCGGGGCGCCTGGGTAATGAGCAGTTCTTC.

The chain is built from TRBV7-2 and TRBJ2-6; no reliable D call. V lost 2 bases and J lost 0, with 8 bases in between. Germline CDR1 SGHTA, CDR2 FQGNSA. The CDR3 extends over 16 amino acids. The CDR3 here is CASSLHSSSGANVLTF. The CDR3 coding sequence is TGTGCCAGCAGCTTACACAGTAGCTCTGGGGCCAACGTCCTGACTTTC.

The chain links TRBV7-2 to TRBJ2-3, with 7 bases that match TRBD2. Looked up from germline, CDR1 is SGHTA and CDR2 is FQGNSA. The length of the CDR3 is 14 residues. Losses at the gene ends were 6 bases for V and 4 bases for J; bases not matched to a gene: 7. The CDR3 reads CASSIGRGADTQYF. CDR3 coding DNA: TGTGCCAGCAGTATAGGGAGGGGCGCAGATACGCAGTATTTT.

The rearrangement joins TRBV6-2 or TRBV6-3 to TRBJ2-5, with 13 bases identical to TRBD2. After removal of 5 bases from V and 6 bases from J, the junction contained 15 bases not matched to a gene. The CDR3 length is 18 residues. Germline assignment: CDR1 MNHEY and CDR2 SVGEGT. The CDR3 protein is CASSPPPGLAGTKQTQYF. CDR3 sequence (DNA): TGTGCCAGCAGTCCACCCCCGGGACTAGCGGGAACTAAGCAGACCCAGTACTTC.

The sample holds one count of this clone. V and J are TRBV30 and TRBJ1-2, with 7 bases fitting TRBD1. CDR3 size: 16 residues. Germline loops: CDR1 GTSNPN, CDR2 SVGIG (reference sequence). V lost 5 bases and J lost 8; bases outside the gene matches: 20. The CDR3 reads CAWPLGGDREMKGYTF. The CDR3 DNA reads TGTGCCTGGCCCCTAGGGGGTGACAGGGAGATGAAAGGCTACACCTTC.

The CDR3 nucleotides read TGTGCCAGCAGTGGACAGCTACTTGATTCACCCCTCCACTTT. Amino acids: CASSGQLLDSPLHF. The rearrangement links TRBV2 to TRBJ1-6, with a weak D call TRBD1 (5 bases). The CDR3 consists of 14 residues. V was trimmed by 4 bases and J by 8 bases, leaving 12 bases between them. Germline-derived CDR1 and CDR2 are SNHLY and FYNNEI. The full variable domain, rest sourced from reference TRBV2 and TRBJ1-6, is EPEVTQTPSHQVTQMGQEVILRCVPISNHLYFYWYRQILGQKVEFLVSFYNNEISEKSEIFDDQFSVERPDGSNFTLKIRSTKLEDSAMYFCASSGQLLDSPLHFGNGTRLTVT.

CDR3 sequence (DNA): TGTGCCAGCAGTTCTCGACTCGGTGAGCAGTTCTTC. It encodes CASSSRLGEQFF. The gene calls are TRBV12-3 or TRBV12-4 and TRBJ2-1; no reliable D call. CDR3 length equals 12 residues. Trimming stripped 4 bases from V and 9 bases from J, with 10 bases between.

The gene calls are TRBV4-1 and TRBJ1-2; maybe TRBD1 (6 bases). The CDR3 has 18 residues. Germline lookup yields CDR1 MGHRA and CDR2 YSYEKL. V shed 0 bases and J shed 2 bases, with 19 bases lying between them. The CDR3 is CASSQDQYAGGTNYGYTF. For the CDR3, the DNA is TGCGCCAGCAGCCAAGATCAATATGCGGGAGGGACAAACTATGGCTACACCTTC.

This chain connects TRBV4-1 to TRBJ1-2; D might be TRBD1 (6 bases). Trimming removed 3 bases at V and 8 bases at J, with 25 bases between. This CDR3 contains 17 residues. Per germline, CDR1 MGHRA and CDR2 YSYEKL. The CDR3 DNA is TGCGCCAGCAGCCAGACTGTCGGGGGGCCGCGGTTACAAGGCTACACCTTC. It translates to CASSQTVGGPRLQGYTF.

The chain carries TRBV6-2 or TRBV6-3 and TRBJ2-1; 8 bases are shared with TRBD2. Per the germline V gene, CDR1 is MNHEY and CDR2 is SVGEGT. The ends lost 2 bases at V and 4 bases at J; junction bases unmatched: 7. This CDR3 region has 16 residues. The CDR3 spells CASSYQAGVAYNEQFF. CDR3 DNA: TGTGCCAGCAGTTACCAAGCGGGAGTAGCTTACAATGAGCAGTTCTTC.

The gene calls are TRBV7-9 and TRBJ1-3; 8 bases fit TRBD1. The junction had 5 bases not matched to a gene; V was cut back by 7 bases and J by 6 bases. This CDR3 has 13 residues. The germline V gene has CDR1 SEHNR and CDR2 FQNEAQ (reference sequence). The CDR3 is CASTTRGQNTIYF. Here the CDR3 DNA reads TGTGCCAGCACTACCAGGGGGCAAAACACCATATATTTT.

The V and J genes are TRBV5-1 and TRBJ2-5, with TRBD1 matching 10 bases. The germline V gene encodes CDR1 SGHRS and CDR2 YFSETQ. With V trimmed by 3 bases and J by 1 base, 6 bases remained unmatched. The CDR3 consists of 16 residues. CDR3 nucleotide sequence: TGCGCCAGCAGCTCAGGGACAGGGGTTACCCAAGAGACCCAGTACTTC. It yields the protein CASSSGTGVTQETQYF.